Listed below are T cell receptor beta chains from one sample, sequenced in a study of follicular helper T cells after annual influenza vaccination. Profiled with immunoSEQ multiplex PCR; TCRdb holds only in-frame clones, not every one. This table holds roughly 5,400 clones, over 75% found once. The sample in question was CXCR5+ CD38- circulating T follicular helper cells from blood, obtained on the day of influenza vaccination. The receptors here all came from an adult who received the influenza vaccine. Both conserved end residues are part of each CDR3. Fields, in order: clone size, V gene, J gene, D gene, CDR3 protein, CDR3 DNA. A D gene is named only where the DNA matches it firmly. Size is stated for part of the rows, as once, few or many counts, or as a class when the clone is expanded.

>NA|TRBV29-1|TRBJ2-7|TRBD1
CSVVDRGYEQYF
TGCAGCGTCGTGGACAGGGGATACGAGCAGTACTTC
>NA|TRBV10-1|TRBJ2-2|NA
CASREGGTGELFF
TGCGCCAGCAGGGAGGGGGGCACCGGGGAGCTGTTTTTT
>NA|TRBV29-1|TRBJ2-7|TRBD2
CSVEYFGLAYEQYF
TGCAGCGTTGAATACTTTGGACTAGCGTACGAGCAGTACTTC
>NA|TRBV15|TRBJ2-5|NA
CATSSTRVRPETQYF
TGTGCCACCAGCAGCACCCGGGTGCGGCCGGAGACCCAGTACTTC
>NA|TRBV5-1|TRBJ2-3|NA
CASSLGDSTQYF
TGCGCCAGCAGCTTGGGGGACTCCACGCAGTATTTT
>NA|TRBV19|TRBJ1-2|TRBD1
CASSIWSQGARGYTF
TGTGCCAGTAGTATCTGGTCGCAGGGGGCGCGGGGCTACACCTTC
>few|TRBV30|TRBJ1-1|NA
CAWSGGNTEAFF
TGTGCCTGGAGTGGAGGGAACACTGAAGCTTTCTTT
>NA|TRBV19|TRBJ1-2|TRBD1
CASSIRGTGYDGYTF
TGTGCCAGTAGTATACGAGGGACAGGGTATGATGGCTACACCTTC
>NA|TRBV7-2|TRBJ1-2|NA
CASSPPGVYGYTF
TGTGCCAGCAGCCCCCCCGGGGTTTATGGCTACACCTTC
>NA|TRBV5-5|TRBJ2-7|NA
CASSLGQTLYEQYF
TGTGCCAGCAGCTTGGGGCAGACCCTCTACGAGCAGTACTTC
>NA|TRBV7-7|TRBJ2-3|TRBD2
CASSLGLANTDTQYF
TGTGCTAGCAGCTTGGGACTAGCGAACACAGATACGCAGTATTTT
>NA|TRBV7-8|TRBJ2-5|NA
CASSRSTATKTQYF
TGTGCCAGCAGCCGATCGACAGCTACCAAGACCCAGTACTTC
>NA|TRBV28|TRBJ2-1|TRBD2
CASNDGRTSYNEQFF
TGTGCCAGCAACGACGGGAGGACCTCCTACAATGAGCAGTTCTTC
>NA|TRBV28|TRBJ2-1|TRBD2
CASTDPGTSHLF
TGTGCCAGCACCGACCCCGGGACTAGCCATCTCTTC
>NA|TRBV7-2|TRBJ2-6|NA
CASSFRGSGANVLTF
TGTGCCAGCAGTTTTCGGGGGTCTGGGGCCAACGTCCTGACTTTC
>NA|TRBV5-6|TRBJ2-3|NA
CASSPTGRGGDTQYF
TGTGCCAGCAGCCCGACAGGGAGAGGGGGGGATACGCAGTATTTT
>NA|TRBV11-1|TRBJ2-1|TRBD2
CASSLGGGSGKTYNEQFF
TGTGCCAGCAGCTTAGGGGGAGGTAGCGGGAAGACCTACAATGAGCAGTTCTTC
>NA|TRBV5-1|TRBJ2-1|NA
CASSLVSPVVNEQFF
TGCGCCAGCAGCTTGGTTTCCCCCGTTGTAAATGAGCAGTTCTTC
>NA|TRBV18|TRBJ1-3|NA
CASSPPVGNTIYF
TGTGCCAGCTCACCACCGGTCGGAAACACCATATATTTT
>NA|TRBV5-5|TRBJ2-3|TRBD1
CASSFETGGWRDTQYF
TGTGCCAGCAGCTTTGAGACAGGGGGCTGGCGGGATACGCAGTATTTT
>few|TRBV2|TRBJ1-5|NA
CASSEGRARGALSNQPQHF
TGTGCCAGCAGTGAAGGGAGGGCCAGGGGCGCCCTAAGCAATCAGCCCCAGCATTTT
>NA|TRBV14|TRBJ2-7|TRBD2
CASSQTSGRREQYF
TGTGCCAGCAGCCAGACTAGCGGGAGGCGGGAGCAGTACTTC
>once|TRBV29-1|TRBJ2-1|NA
CSVKGQTGAWGNEQFF
TGCAGCGTTAAGGGCCAGACAGGAGCCTGGGGCAATGAGCAGTTCTTC
>NA|TRBV7-9|TRBJ2-3|TRBD2
CASSLGGRTDTQYF
TGTGCCAGCAGCTTGGGGGGGAGGACAGATACGCAGTATTTT
>NA|TRBV2|TRBJ2-7|TRBD1
CASIRGGGQLGQYF
TGTGCCAGCATAAGAGGGGGCGGACAGCTCGGGCAGTACTTC
>once|TRBV5-4|TRBJ2-1|NA
CASSQELRSYNEQFF
TGTGCCAGCAGCCAAGAGTTGAGGTCCTACAATGAGCAGTTCTTC
>NA|TRBV28|TRBJ2-7|TRBD1
CASRHRTGGSYEQYF
TGTGCCAGCAGACACCGGACAGGGGGCTCCTACGAGCAGTACTTC
>NA|TRBV5-1|TRBJ2-7|NA
CASSGGQTRPYEQYF
TGCGCCAGCAGCGGAGGACAGACGCGTCCCTACGAGCAGTACTTC
>NA|TRBV5-1|TRBJ1-4|TRBD1
CASSLNPGQDEKLFF
TGCGCCAGCAGCTTAAATCCCGGACAGGATGAAAAACTGTTTTTT
>NA|TRBV19|TRBJ2-1|NA
CASSIRVTRQIYNEQFF
TGTGCCAGTAGTATCCGCGTAACCAGACAGATCTACAATGAGCAGTTCTTC
>NA|TRBV30|TRBJ1-5|NA
CAWSPGSQPQHF
TGTGCCTGGAGTCCGGGGAGCCAGCCCCAGCATTTT
>NA|TRBV29-1|TRBJ1-1|TRBD1
CSVELGQGNTEAFF
TGCAGCGTTGAACTGGGACAGGGGAACACTGAAGCTTTCTTT
>NA|TRBV6-1|TRBJ2-2|NA
CASTPDWRELFF
TGTGCCAGCACCCCGGATTGGAGGGAGCTGTTTTTT
>NA|TRBV6-4|TRBJ2-5|TRBD1
CASSRDREETQYF
TGTGCCAGCAGTCGGGACAGAGAAGAGACCCAGTACTTC
>few|TRBV7-9|TRBJ1-5|NA
CASSLGGGVQPQHF
TGTGCCAGCAGCTTAGGGGGCGGGGTTCAGCCCCAGCATTTT
>once|TRBV28|TRBJ2-3|NA
CASSFGLAASTDTQYF
TGTGCCAGCAGTTTTGGGCTTGCCGCTAGCACAGATACGCAGTATTTT
>NA|TRBV15|TRBJ2-1|NA
CATSRDPQTYNEQFF
TGTGCCACCAGCAGAGATCCGCAAACATACAATGAGCAGTTCTTC
>NA|TRBV2|TRBJ2-3|NA
CASSIQGFSTDTQYF
TGTGCCAGCAGTATACAGGGATTTAGCACAGATACGCAGTATTTT
>NA|TRBV15|TRBJ2-4|TRBD2
CATSTPSSGRFKNIQYF
TGTGCCACCAGCACGCCCAGTAGCGGGAGGTTCAAAAACATTCAGTACTTC
>NA|TRBV5-1|TRBJ2-1|NA
CASSPGLDYNEQFF
TGCGCCAGCAGTCCGGGACTGGACTACAATGAGCAGTTCTTC
>NA|TRBV6-5|TRBJ2-2|TRBD2
CASRVTSGNTGELFF
TGTGCCAGCAGAGTCACTAGCGGCAACACCGGGGAGCTGTTTTTT
>NA|TRBV7-3|TRBJ1-4|NA
CASSPETGRKLFF
TGTGCCAGCAGCCCCGAGACAGGAAGAAAACTGTTTTTT
>NA|TRBV27|TRBJ1-5|NA
CASSLRGRMSNQPQHF
TGTGCCAGCAGTTTAAGGGGTCGAATGAGCAATCAGCCCCAGCATTTT
>NA|TRBV9|TRBJ2-1|NA
CASSVQPESSYNEQFF
TGTGCCAGCAGCGTGCAACCTGAGAGCTCCTACAATGAGCAGTTCTTC
>NA|TRBV4-1|TRBJ2-3|TRBD2
CASSQRDPSGASTDTQYF
TGCGCCAGCAGCCAAAGGGACCCTAGCGGGGCTAGCACAGATACGCAGTATTTT
>NA|TRBV7-2|TRBJ1-4|NA
CASSLRDTNEKLFF
TGTGCCAGCAGCTTAAGGGATACTAATGAAAAACTGTTTTTT
>NA|TRBV14|TRBJ2-3|NA
CASSGLGGRRDTQYF
TGTGCCAGCAGCGGACTAGGGGGGAGAAGGGATACGCAGTATTTT
>NA|TRBV27|TRBJ1-3|TRBD1
CASSRDRGFSGNTIYF
TGTGCCAGCAGCCGGGACAGGGGATTCTCTGGAAACACCATATATTTT
>NA|TRBV5-5|TRBJ1-1|TRBD1
CASSPLWTGKSAEAFF
TGTGCCAGCAGCCCCCTTTGGACAGGAAAGAGCGCTGAAGCTTTCTTT
>few|TRBV19|TRBJ2-4|NA
CASSVSGGRDIQYF
TGTGCCAGTAGTGTCTCAGGGGGGCGGGACATTCAGTACTTC